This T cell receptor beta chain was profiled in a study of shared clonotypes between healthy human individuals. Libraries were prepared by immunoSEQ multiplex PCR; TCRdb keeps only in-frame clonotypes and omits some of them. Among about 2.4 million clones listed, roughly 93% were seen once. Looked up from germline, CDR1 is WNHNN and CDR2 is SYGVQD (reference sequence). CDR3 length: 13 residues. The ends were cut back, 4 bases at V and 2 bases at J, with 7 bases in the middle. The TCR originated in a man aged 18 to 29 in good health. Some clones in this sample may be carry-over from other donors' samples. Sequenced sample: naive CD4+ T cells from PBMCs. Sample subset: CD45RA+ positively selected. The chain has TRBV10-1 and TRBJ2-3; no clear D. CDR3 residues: CASSASSTDTQYF. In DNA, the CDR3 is TGCGCCAGCAGTGCCTCGTCCACAGATACGCAGTATTTT.